These 29 T cell receptor beta chains share one sample of origin, sequenced in a study of blood T cells in healthy people across ages. For the second PCR, which ran for 7 to 11 cycles, a sample-barcoded 5' primer and a J-beta primer mix were used. Using its own MiXCR run on the 5' RACE reads, TCRdb lists one record per CDR3 protein. The table lists 1.5 million or so distinct CDR3 sequences, roughly 40% of them singletons. The specimen was blood. The source is a woman under 30 in good health.

The rearrangement joins TRBV7-2 to TRBJ1-2; 9 bases agree with TRBD1. This CDR3 has 16 residues. From germline, CDR1 is SGHTA and CDR2 FQGNSA. Trimming removed 5 bases from V and 5 bases from J; junction bases left unmatched: 12. CDR3 loop: CASSPVEQGASYGYTF. In DNA form, the CDR3 reads TGTGCCAGCAGCCCCGTTGAACAGGGGGCGAGTTATGGCTACACCTTC.

This clonotype appeared a few times. The V call is TRBV6-1, the J call TRBJ1-4, with D possibly TRBD1 on 5 matching bases. Deletions cut 1 base from V and 2 bases from J, with 8 bases between. This CDR3 is built from 15 residues. In germline, CDR1 is MNHNS, CDR2 SASEGT. CDR3 in DNA: TGTGCCAGCAGTGAAGTGGGGGGTACTAATGAAAAACTGTTTTTT. This encodes CASSEVGGTNEKLFF.

This clonotype was observed many times. V and J are TRBV3-1 and TRBJ1-2, with D tentatively TRBD1 (6 bases). Germline assignment: CDR1 LGHDT and CDR2 YNNKEL (reference sequence). Deletions cut 1 base from V and 0 bases from J, with 6 bases between. This CDR3 has 14 residues. CDR3 protein: CASSQGTANYGYTF. The CDR3 DNA sequence: TGTGCCAGCAGCCAAGGGACAGCTAACTATGGCTACACCTTC.

For this clonotype: A much bigger clone sits one base away, suggesting this may be a read error. The rearrangement joins TRBV7-3 to TRBJ2-7, with 7 bases lining up with TRBD2. The CDR3 is made up of 16 amino acids. In germline, CDR1 is SGHTA, CDR2 FQGTGA. Losses at the gene ends were 4 bases for V and 7 bases for J; bases not matched to a gene: 16. CDR3 protein: CASSSTSGAAYNEQYF. Here the CDR3 DNA reads TGTGCCAGCAGCTCCACAAGCGGGGCCGCCTACAATGAGCAGTACTTC.

This clonotype has at least ten counts. The V and J genes are TRBV5-1 and TRBJ2-1; 7 nucleotides agree with TRBD1. The ends lost 5 bases at V and 6 bases at J; junction bases unmatched: 14. The CDR3 length is 16 residues. Germline CDR1 and CDR2: SGHRS and YFSETQ. The DNA for the CDR3 is TGCGCCAGCAGGGCGAACAGGGGTGAGGGTGTCAATGAGCAGTTCTTC. It specifies CASRANRGEGVNEQFF.

Turning to this clonotype: The junction departs from germline at one end; a sequencing error may be responsible. The rearrangement links TRBV5-1 to TRBJ2-7; TRBD2 is a possible D gene (6 bases). Germline CDR1 and CDR2: SGHRS and YFSETQ. The CDR3 runs to 14 residues. Written as DNA, the CDR3 is TGCGCCAGCAGCTTTAGCGGTATCTCCTACGAGCTGTACTTC. It specifies CASSFSGISYELYF.

There are a few counts of this clonotype. This chain connects TRBV24-1 to TRBJ2-2; 9 nucleotides align to TRBD1. This CDR3 is 17 amino acids long. The V gene's germline CDR1 is KGHDR and CDR2 SFDVKD. The J segment lost 4 bases and the V segment lost 3 bases, leaving 8 bases of the junction unmatched. The DNA for the CDR3 is TGTGCCACCAGTGATCCGCCGGGACAGGGTTTCACCGGGGAGCTGTTTTTT. Translated, it gives CATSDPPGQGFTGELFF.

This clonotype was counted only a few times. The chain couples TRBV12-3 or TRBV12-4 to TRBJ2-7; possibly TRBD1 for D (5 bases). CDR3 length: 11 residues. Deletions cut 5 bases from V and 6 bases from J, with 8 bases between. The CDR3 nucleotides are TGTGCCAGCAGTCCCCAGGGCGAGCAGTACTTC. Translation gives CASSPQGEQYF.

The chain employs TRBV28 and TRBJ2-5; TRBD2 agrees at 14 bases. The CDR3 is 14 residues long. The V segment lost 8 bases and the J segment 11 bases; nucleotides outside the gene matches: 10. Looked up from germline, CDR1 is MDHEN and CDR2 is SYDVKM. CDR3 residues: CASGTSGSANEQYF. The CDR3 region has the DNA TGTGCCAGCGGGACTAGCGGGAGTGCGAATGAGCAGTACTTC. The full variable domain, completed using reference TRBV28 and TRBJ2-5, is DVKVTQSSRYLVKRTGEKVFLECVQDMDHENMFWYRQDPGLGLRLIYFSYDVKMKEKGDIPEGYSVSREKKERFSLILESASTNQTSMYLCASGTSGSANEQYFGPGTRLLVL.

A word on this clonotype: With a much larger clone just one base away, this may be a read error. The chain joins TRBV4-1 to TRBJ2-1; 8 bases align to TRBD2. Germline V CDR1 and CDR2: MGHRA, YSYEKL. The CDR3 runs 18 residues. The trim removed 4 bases at V and 7 bases at J, leaving 18 bases unmatched. CDR3 protein: CASSLSGTSGLFVNEQFF. The CDR3 nucleotides are TGCGCCAGCAGCCTGTCGGGGACTAGTGGATTATTCGTGAATGAGCAGTTCTTC.

This clonotype was picked up a small number of times. This sequence joins TRBV15 and TRBJ2-3; 7 positions agree with TRBD2. The CDR3 is 15 residues long. Germline V gene lookup returns CDR1 LNHNV and CDR2 YYDKDF (reference sequence). The trim removed 0 bases at V and 1 base at J, leaving 1 base unmatched. CDR3 amino acids: CATSREGGGTDTQYF. CDR3 bases: TGTGCCACCAGCAGAGAGGGGGGGGGCACAGATACGCAGTATTTT.

The rearrangement links TRBV6-5 to TRBJ2-3; the D gene is possibly TRBD1 (7 bases). The CDR3 loop spans 15 amino acids. V gave up 4 bases and J gave up 3 bases, with 14 bases separating them. Germline values: CDR1 MNHEY, CDR2 SVGAGI. CDR3: CASSSFPGGTDTQYF. The CDR3, as DNA: TGTGCCAGCAGTTCCTTCCCAGGGGGGACAGATACGCAGTATTTT.

Many counts were recorded for this clonotype. This chain links TRBV25-1 with TRBJ2-1; perhaps TRBD1 as D (6 bases). Germline V CDR1 and CDR2: MGHDK, SYGVNS. The CDR3 length is 13 residues. With 5 bases removed from V and 6 bases from J, the gap between germline ends came to 11 bases. The CDR3 sequence: CASSPLGANEQFF. The CDR3 DNA sequence: TGTGCCAGCAGTCCTCTGGGGGCCAATGAGCAGTTCTTC. Drawing the rest from reference TRBV25-1 and TRBJ2-1, the complete variable domain is EADIYQTPRYLVIGTGKKITLECSQTMGHDKMYWYQQDPGMELHLIHYSYGVNSTEKGDLSSESTVSRIRTEHFPLTLESARPSHTSQYLCASSPLGANEQFFGPGTRLTVL.

This clonotype was picked up a small number of times. This sequence joins TRBV20-1 and TRBJ2-1; 9 bases agree with TRBD2. This CDR3 region has 16 residues. V lost 2 bases and J lost 2; bases outside the gene matches: 7. Germline V CDR1 and CDR2: DFQATT, SNEGSKA (reference sequence). Here the CDR3 DNA reads TGCAGTGCTAGAAGCCTGGGCGGGAGGGCCTACAATGAGCAGTTCTTC. Amino acids: CSARSLGGRAYNEQFF.

This clonotype has a handful of counts. The genes are TRBV4-1 and TRBJ1-1; no firm D call. The CDR3 contains 17 residues. Per the germline V gene, CDR1 is MGHRA and CDR2 is YSYEKL. V was clipped by 1 base and J by 5 bases, with 20 bases between them. In DNA form, the CDR3 reads TGCGCCAGCAGCCAAGGGGTGAGGGCCGACATGGGGACTGAAGCTTTCTTT. Encoded protein: CASSQGVRADMGTEAFF.

This clonotype showed up many times. The rearrangement joins TRBV2 to TRBJ2-7, with 9 nucleotides matching TRBD1. V shed 11 bases, J shed 6 bases, and the junction held 17 bases outside the gene matches. There are 15 residues in the CDR3. CDR1 and CDR2 from the germline V gene are SNHLY and FYNNEI. The CDR3: CAGQTGGHGTGEQYF. The CDR3 DNA reads as TGTGCCGGACAGACAGGGGGACACGGGACAGGCGAGCAGTACTTC.

Worth noting for this clonotype: A single base separates this from a much larger clone, so it may be a read error. V usage is TRBV10-3 and J usage is TRBJ2-3; D unresolved. The germline V and J ends were trimmed by 2 bases and 2 bases, with 5 bases remaining between them. Germline assignment: CDR1 ENHRY and CDR2 SYGVKD. The CDR3 runs to 13 residues. CDR3 loop: CAISEPPTDTQYF. The CDR3, as DNA: TGTGCCATCAGTGAGCCTCCCACAGATACGCAGTATTTT.

V is TRBV7-6 and J is TRBJ2-4, with unresolved D. The length of the CDR3 is 15 residues. Germline CDR1 is SGHVS and CDR2 is FNYEAQ. The V and J ends lost 1 base and 13 bases respectively, with 20 bases between them. CDR3 sequence: CASSLGAGTSLEQYF. The CDR3 nucleotides are TGTGCCAGCAGCTTAGGGGCAGGAACTTCTTTAGAGCAGTACTTC.

CDR3: CASGRVDYGYTF. The CDR3 bases are TGTGCCAGCGGGCGAGTTGACTATGGCTACACCTTC. This chain links TRBV28 with TRBJ1-2, with D hard to call. This CDR3 contains 12 residues. Trimming took off 8 bases at V and 3 bases at J, with 10 bases between the two ends. The germline V gene encodes CDR1 MDHEN and CDR2 SYDVKM.

CDR3 sequence reads: CASNEGVSYNEQYF. The CDR3 bases are TGTGCCAGCAATGAGGGTGTCTCCTACAATGAGCAGTACTTC. The V and J genes are TRBV6-6 and TRBJ2-1; D is possibly TRBD2 (5 bases). The DNA end favors TRBJ2-7, so the J call may be wrong. There are 14 residues in the CDR3. The germline V gene encodes CDR1 MNHNY and CDR2 SVGAGI (reference sequence).

In regard to this clonotype: This sequence may be a read error, since a much larger clone differs from it by one base. The V and J genes are TRBV27 and TRBJ2-1, with D perhaps being TRBD1 or TRBD2 (5 bases each). The CDR3 length is 15 residues. Germline CDR1 reads MNHEY; CDR2 reads SMNVEV (reference sequence). CDR3 nucleotides: TGTGCCGGCAGTCCCCGGGACCTGACGAACAATGAGCAGTTCTTC. It specifies CAGSPRDLTNNEQFF.

This clonotype was observed once. The chain combines TRBV4-1 with TRBJ2-1, with 9 bases fitting TRBD2. Judging by the DNA end, TRBJ2-7 fits better; the J call may be wrong. This CDR3 region has 17 residues. In germline, CDR1 is MGHRA, CDR2 YSYEKL. CDR3 in amino acids: CASSQGLAGSSYNEQYF. In DNA form, the CDR3 reads TGCGCCAGCAGCCAAGGGCTAGCGGGGAGCTCCTACAATGAGCAGTACTTC.

This clonotype was found a few times. The chain combines TRBV25-1 with TRBJ2-3, with a tentative D call TRBD2 (6 bases). Germline V CDR1 and CDR2: MGHDK, SYGVNS. The CDR3 consists of 13 residues. Trimming left V 2 bases short and J 10 bases short, with 13 bases between. In nucleotides, the CDR3 is TGTGCCAGCAGTGAAAGCGTCGGCGGGGCGCAGTATTTT. Its translation is CASSESVGGAQYF.

The chain uses TRBV21-1 and TRBJ1-5. The DNA end favors TRBJ2-3, so the J call may be wrong. TRBV21-1 is classified as a pseudogene. The CDR3 is 18 amino acids. The chain's CDR3 is CASSKVMKSSGSNQPQYF. The CDR3 DNA reads as TGTGCCAGCAGCAAAGTTATGAAGAGCAGTGGTAGCAATCAGCCCCAGTATTTT.

The chain joins TRBV7-2 to TRBJ1-2, with D possibly matching TRBD1 (5 bases). V lost 5 bases to trimming and J lost 7 bases, with 11 bases between them. Germline-derived CDR1 and CDR2 are SGHTA and FQGNSA. The length of the CDR3 is 12 residues. The CDR3 reads CASSPQGLGYTF. For the CDR3, the DNA is TGTGCCAGCAGCCCTCAGGGCCTTGGCTACACCTTC.

Comment on this clonotype: A single base separates this from a much larger clone, so it may be a read error. V and J are TRBV10-3 and TRBJ2-3; D gene uncertain. The V end was cut by 6 bases, the J end by 2 bases, with 12 bases between. CDR3 length: 14 residues. From germline, CDR1 is ENHRY and CDR2 SYGVKD. For the CDR3, the DNA is TGTGCCATCAGCGAAGGCGAGATCACAGATACGCAGTATTTT. Encoded protein: CAISEGEITDTQYF.

V usage is TRBV7-6 and J usage is TRBJ1-2; 8 nucleotides agree with TRBD1. The CDR3 spans 13 residues. V was clipped by 5 bases and J by 4 bases; unmatched bases: 3. Germline lookup yields CDR1 SGHVS and CDR2 FNYEAQ. CDR3 residues: CASSQGAPYGYTF. CDR3 DNA: TGTGCCAGCAGCCAGGGGGCCCCCTATGGCTACACCTTC.

The chain has TRBV7-9 and TRBJ1-6; the match to TRBD1 covers 7 bases. CDR3 length: 15 amino acids. Looked up from germline, CDR1 is SEHNR and CDR2 is FQNEAQ (reference sequence). The V gene end was trimmed by 8 bases and the J gene end by 9 bases; junction bases not matched to a gene: 13. CDR3 in DNA: TGTGCCAGCTGCTCTAGACAGGGCGCAACTTCACCCCTCCACTTT. Amino acid sequence: CASCSRQGATSPLHF.

The chain uses TRBV2 and TRBJ2-1; TRBD2 agrees at 9 bases. The J call may be faulty, since TRBJ2-7 better matches the DNA end. This CDR3 region has 15 residues. Germline values: CDR1 SNHLY, CDR2 FYNNEI. DNA for the CDR3: TGTGCCAGCAGCGTAGCGGGAGTGTTCTACAATGAGCAGTACTTC. Encoded protein: CASSVAGVFYNEQYF.